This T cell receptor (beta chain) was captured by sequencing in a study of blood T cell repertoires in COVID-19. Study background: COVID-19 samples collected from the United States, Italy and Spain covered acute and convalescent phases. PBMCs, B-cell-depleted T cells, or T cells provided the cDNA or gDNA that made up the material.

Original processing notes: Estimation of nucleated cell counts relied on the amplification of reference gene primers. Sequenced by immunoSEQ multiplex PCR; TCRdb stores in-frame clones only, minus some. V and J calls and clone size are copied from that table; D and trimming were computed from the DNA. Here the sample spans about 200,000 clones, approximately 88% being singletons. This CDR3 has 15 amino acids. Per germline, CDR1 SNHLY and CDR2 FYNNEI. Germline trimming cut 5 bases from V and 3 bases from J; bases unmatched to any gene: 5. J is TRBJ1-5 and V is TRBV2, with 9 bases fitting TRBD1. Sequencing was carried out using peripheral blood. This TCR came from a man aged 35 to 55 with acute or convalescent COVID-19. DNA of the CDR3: TGTGCCAGCAGTCCCGGGACAGGGCTCAATCAGCCCCAGCATTTT. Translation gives CASSPGTGLNQPQHF.